This TCR beta chain was recorded in a study of T cell responses to AZD1222 COVID-19 vaccine. Overall study findings and caveats: Unmutated variant regions are reportedly targeted by nearly half of spike-specific TCRs. Recipients of AZD1222 seropositive at baseline numbered only 6 or 7.

Assay: immunoSEQ multiplex PCR; the TCRdb copy retains only in-frame clones and omits some. Of tens of thousands of clones listed, around 82% are singletons. This clone showed up just a few times. The antigen remains undetermined. The J segment lost 7 bases and the V segment lost 0 bases, leaving 8 bases of the junction unmatched. CDR1 is SGHRS, CDR2 YFSETQ, per germline. CDR3 length: 16 amino acids. Some second doses came at about 4 weeks and others at about 12 weeks; these were pooled. Sample: peripheral blood, taken 28 days after the second AZD1222 dose. The receptor's source is an adult who received the AZD1222 COVID-19 vaccine. This chain connects TRBV5-1 to TRBJ2-5; 11 bases are shared with TRBD2. CDR3 sequence (DNA): TGCGCCAGCAGCTTGGCCCTAGCGGGAGGCTGGGGGACCCAGTACTTC. It specifies CASSLALAGGWGTQYF. Complete variable domain (other parts from reference TRBV5-1 and TRBJ2-5): KAGVTQTPRYLIKTRGQQVTLSCSPISGHRSVSWYQQTPGQGLQFLFEYFSETQRNKGNFPGRFSGRQFSNSRSEMNVSTLELGDSALYLCASSLALAGGWGTQYFGPGTRLLVL.